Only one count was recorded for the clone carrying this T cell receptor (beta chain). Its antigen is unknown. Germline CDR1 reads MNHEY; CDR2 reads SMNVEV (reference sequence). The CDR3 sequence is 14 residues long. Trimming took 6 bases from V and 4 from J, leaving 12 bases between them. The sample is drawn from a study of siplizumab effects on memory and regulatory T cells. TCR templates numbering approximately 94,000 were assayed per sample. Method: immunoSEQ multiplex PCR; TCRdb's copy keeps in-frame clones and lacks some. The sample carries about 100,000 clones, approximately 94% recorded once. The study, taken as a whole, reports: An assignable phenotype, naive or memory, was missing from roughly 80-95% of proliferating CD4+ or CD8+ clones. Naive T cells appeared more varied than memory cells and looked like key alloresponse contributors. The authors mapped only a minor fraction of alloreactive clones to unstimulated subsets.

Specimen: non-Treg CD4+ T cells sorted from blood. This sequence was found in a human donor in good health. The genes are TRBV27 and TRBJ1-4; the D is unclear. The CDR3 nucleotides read TGTGCCAGCAGCTTCGGTACGGTTAATGAAAAACTGTTTTTT. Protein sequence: CASSFGTVNEKLFF.